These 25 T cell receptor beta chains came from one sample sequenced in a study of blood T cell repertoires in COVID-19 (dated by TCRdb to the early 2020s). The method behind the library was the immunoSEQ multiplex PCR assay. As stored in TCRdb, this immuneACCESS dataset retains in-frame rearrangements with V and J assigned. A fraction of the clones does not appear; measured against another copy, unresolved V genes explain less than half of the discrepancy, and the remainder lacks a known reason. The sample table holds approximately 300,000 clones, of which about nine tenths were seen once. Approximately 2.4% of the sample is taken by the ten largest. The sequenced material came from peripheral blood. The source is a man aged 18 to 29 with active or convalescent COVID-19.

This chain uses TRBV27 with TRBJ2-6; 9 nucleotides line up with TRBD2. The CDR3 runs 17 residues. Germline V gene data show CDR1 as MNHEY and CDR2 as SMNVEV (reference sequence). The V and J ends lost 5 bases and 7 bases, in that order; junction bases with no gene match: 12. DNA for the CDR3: TGTGCCAGCAGTCCTCCGGGACTAGCTTATTCCGCCAACGTCCTGACTTTC. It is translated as CASSPPGLAYSANVLTF.

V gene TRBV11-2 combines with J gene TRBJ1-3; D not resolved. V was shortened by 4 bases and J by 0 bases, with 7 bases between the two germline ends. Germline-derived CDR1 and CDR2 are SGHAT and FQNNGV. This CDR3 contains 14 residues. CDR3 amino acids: CASSSSYSGNTIYF. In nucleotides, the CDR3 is TGTGCCAGCAGCTCCAGTTACTCTGGAAACACCATATATTTT.

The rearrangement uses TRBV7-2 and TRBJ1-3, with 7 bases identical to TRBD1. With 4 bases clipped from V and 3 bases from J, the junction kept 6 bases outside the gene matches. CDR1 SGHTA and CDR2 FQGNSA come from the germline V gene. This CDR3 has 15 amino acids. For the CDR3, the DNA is TGTGCCAGCAGCTCGAAGGGGGCTCATGGAAACACCATATATTTT. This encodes CASSSKGAHGNTIYF.

CDR3 DNA sequence: TGTGCCACCAGCAGAGATTTGGGGACAGGGGAGGACACTGAAGCTTTCTTT. This codes for CATSRDLGTGEDTEAFF. The gene calls are TRBV15 and TRBJ1-1, with TRBD1 identical over 10 bases. Germline CDR1 is LNHNV and CDR2 is YYDKDF (reference sequence). CDR3 length: 17 amino acids. V dropped 0 bases and J dropped 3; count of bases not matched to a gene: 7.

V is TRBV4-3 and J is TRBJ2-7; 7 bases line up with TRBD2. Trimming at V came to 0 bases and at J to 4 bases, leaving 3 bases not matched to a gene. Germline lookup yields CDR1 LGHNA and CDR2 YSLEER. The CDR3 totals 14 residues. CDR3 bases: TGCGCCAGCAGCCAAGATCGAGCGGGGTACGAGCAGTACTTC. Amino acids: CASSQDRAGYEQYF.

The CDR3 spells CAIPLRGRSGANVLTF. DNA of the CDR3: TGTGCCATTCCGTTGAGGGGGAGATCTGGGGCCAACGTCCTGACTTTC. This chain joins TRBV9 and TRBJ2-6, with D perhaps matching TRBD1 (6 bases). CDR3 length: 16 amino acids. Germline V lookup: CDR1 SGDLS, CDR2 YYNGEE. With 9 bases removed from V and 1 base from J, the gap between germline ends came to 17 bases. The full variable domain, with the rest looked up from reference TRBV9 and TRBJ2-6, is DSGVTQTPKHLITATGQRVTLRCSPRSGDLSVYWYQQSLDQGLQFLIQYYNGEERAKGNILERFSAQQFPDLHSELNLSSLELGDSALYFCAIPLRGRSGANVLTFGAGSRLTVL.

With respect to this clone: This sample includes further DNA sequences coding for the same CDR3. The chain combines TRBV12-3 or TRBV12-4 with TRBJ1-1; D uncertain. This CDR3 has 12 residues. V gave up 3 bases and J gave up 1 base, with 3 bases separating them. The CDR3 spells CASSFGNTEAFF. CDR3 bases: TGTGCCAGCAGTTTCGGGAACACTGAAGCTTTCTTT.

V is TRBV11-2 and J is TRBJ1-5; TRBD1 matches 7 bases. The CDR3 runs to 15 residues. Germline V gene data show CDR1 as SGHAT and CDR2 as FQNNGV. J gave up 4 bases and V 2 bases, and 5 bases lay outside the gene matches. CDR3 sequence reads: CASSLRGQENQPQHF. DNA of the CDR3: TGTGCCAGCAGCTTACGTGGACAGGAAAATCAGCCCCAGCATTTT.

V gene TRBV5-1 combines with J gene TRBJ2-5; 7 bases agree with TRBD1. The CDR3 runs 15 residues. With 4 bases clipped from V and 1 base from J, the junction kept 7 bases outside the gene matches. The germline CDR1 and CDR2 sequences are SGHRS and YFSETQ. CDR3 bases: TGCGCCAGCAGCCACAAGGGGGCAAGCCAAGAGACCCAGTACTTC. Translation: CASSHKGASQETQYF.

The DNA for the CDR3 is TGTGCCAGCAGCCACCTCATAGCGGGGGGGCAAAAGACCCAGTACTTC. Translated, it gives CASSHLIAGGQKTQYF. The V gene is TRBV3-1 (or the pseudogene TRBV3-2), the J gene TRBJ2-5; TRBD2 aligns across 11 bases. The CDR3 has 16 residues. Germline trimming cut 3 bases from V and 6 bases from J; bases unmatched to any gene: 9. The germline gives CDR1 LGHDT, CDR2 YNNKEL (reference sequence).

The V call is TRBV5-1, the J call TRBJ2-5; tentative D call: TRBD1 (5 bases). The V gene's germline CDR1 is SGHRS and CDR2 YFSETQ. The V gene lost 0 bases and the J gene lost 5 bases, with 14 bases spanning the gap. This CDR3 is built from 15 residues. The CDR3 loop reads CASSLVVAGSETQYF. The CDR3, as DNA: TGCGCCAGCAGCTTGGTGGTCGCAGGGTCGGAGACCCAGTACTTC.

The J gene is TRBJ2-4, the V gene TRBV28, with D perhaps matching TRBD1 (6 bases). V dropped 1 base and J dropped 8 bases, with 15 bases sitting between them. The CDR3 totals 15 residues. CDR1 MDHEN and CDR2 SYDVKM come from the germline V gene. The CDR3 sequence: CASSLLRQGLDIQYF. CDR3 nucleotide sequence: TGTGCCAGCAGTTTATTGCGGCAGGGGTTGGACATTCAGTACTTC.

The CDR3 coding sequence is TGTGCCAGCAGCTGGACTAGCGGGAGAGATACGCAGTATTTT. Its protein is CASSWTSGRDTQYF. The V gene is TRBV7-2, the J gene TRBJ2-3; 13 positions agree with TRBD2. V dropped 4 bases and J dropped 5; count of bases not matched to a gene: 0. The germline gives CDR1 SGHTA, CDR2 FQGNSA. This CDR3 comprises 14 residues.

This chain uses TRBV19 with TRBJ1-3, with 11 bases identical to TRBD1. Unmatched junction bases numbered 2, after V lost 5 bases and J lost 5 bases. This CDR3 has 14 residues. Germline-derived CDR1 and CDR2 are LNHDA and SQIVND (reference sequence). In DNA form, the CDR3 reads TGTGCCAGTAGTGGGACAGGGGGAAGAAACACCATATATTTT. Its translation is CASSGTGGRNTIYF.

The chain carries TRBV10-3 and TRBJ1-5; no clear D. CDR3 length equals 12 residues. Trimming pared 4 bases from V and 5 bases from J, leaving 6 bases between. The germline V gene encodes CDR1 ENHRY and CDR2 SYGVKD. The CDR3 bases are TGTGCCATCAGTGGGGGAGATCAGCCCCAGCATTTT. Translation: CAISGGDQPQHF.

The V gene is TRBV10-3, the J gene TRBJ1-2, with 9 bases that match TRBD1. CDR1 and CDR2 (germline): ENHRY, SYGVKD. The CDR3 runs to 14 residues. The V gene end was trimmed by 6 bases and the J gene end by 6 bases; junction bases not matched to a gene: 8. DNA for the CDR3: TGTGCCATCAGCACTAACAGGGGGCGCCATGGCTACACCTTC. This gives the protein CAISTNRGRHGYTF.

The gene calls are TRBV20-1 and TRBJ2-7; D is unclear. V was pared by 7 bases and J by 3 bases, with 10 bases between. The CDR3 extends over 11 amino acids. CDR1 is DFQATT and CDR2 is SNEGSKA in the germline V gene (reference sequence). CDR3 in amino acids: CSVLRGYEQYF. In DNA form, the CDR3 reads TGCAGTGTTCTTCGAGGCTACGAGCAGTACTTC.

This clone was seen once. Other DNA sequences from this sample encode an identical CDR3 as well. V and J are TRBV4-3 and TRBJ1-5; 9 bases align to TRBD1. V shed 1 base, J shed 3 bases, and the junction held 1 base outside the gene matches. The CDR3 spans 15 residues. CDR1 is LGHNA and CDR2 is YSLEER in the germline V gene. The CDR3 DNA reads TGCGCCAGCAGCCAAGGGACAGGGGACAATCAGCCCCAGCATTTT. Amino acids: CASSQGTGDNQPQHF.

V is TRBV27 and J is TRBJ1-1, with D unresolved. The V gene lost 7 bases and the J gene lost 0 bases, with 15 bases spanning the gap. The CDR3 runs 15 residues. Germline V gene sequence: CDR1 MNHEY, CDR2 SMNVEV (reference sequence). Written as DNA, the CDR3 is TGTGCCAGCAAGGTGAGGGAGATGGTGAACACTGAAGCTTTCTTT. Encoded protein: CASKVREMVNTEAFF.

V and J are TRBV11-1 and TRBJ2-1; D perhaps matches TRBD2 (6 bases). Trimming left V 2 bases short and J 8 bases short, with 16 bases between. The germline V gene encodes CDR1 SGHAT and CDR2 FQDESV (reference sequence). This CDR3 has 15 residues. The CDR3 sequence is CASSLTGLSLDEQFF. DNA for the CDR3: TGTGCCAGCAGCTTAACGGGACTCTCCCTCGATGAGCAGTTCTTC.

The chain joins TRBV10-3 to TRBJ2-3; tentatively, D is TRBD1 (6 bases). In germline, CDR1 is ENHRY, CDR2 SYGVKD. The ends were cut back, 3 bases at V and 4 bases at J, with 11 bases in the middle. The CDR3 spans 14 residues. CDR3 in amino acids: CAISEQGNPDTQYF. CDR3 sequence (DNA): TGTGCCATCAGTGAACAGGGTAACCCAGATACGCAGTATTTT.

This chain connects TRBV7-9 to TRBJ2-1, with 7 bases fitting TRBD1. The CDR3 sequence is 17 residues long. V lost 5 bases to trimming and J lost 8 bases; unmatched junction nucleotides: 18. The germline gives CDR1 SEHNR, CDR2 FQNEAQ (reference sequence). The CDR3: CASSPSKGQSVIYEQFF. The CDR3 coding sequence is TGTGCCAGCAGCCCCTCGAAGGGACAGTCTGTTATTTATGAGCAGTTCTTC.

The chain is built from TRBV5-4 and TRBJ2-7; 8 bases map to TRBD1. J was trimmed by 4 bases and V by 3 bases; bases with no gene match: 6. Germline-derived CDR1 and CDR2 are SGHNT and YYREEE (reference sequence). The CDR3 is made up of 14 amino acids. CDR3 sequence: CASSWDRSSYEQYF. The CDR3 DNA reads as TGTGCCAGCAGCTGGGACAGGAGTTCGTACGAGCAGTACTTC.

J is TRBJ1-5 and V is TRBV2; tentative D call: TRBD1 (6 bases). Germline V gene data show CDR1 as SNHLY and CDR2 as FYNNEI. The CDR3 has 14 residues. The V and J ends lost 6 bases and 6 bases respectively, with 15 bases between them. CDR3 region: CASSGTRGGQPQHF. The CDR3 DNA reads TGTGCCAGCAGCGGGACAAGGGGCGGTCAGCCCCAGCATTTT.

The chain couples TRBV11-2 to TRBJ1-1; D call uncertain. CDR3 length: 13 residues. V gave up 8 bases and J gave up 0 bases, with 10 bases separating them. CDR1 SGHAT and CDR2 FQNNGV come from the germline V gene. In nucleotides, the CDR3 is TGTGCCAGCTCGAAACAGATGAACACTGAAGCTTTCTTT. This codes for CASSKQMNTEAFF.